Below, 23 T cell receptor beta chains from the same sample are listed, as sequenced in a study of cytomegalovirus exposure and HLA in healthy donors. The PCR was carried out with 60 Vbeta primers and 13 Jbeta primers. The protocol was immunoSEQ multiplex PCR, while the TCRdb copy is restricted to in-frame clones and leaves out a portion. This table holds around 200,000 clones, 86% found once. The sample comprised PBMCs. These receptors came from a woman younger than 45 in good health and CMV-seronegative.

The V and J genes are TRBV5-1 and TRBJ2-3, with D possibly matching TRBD2 (5 bases). V lost 1 base, J lost 5 bases, and 5 bases lay in between. The CDR3 is made up of 12 amino acids. The germline gives CDR1 SGHRS, CDR2 YFSETQ. CDR3 residues: CASSLTRDTQYF. The CDR3, as DNA: TGCGCCAGCAGCTTGACTAGAGATACGCAGTATTTT.

The rearrangement uses TRBV5-1 and TRBJ1-3; maybe TRBD1 (5 bases). The CDR3 consists of 15 residues. Trimming removed 0 bases from V and 4 bases from J, with 11 bases in between. Germline V gives CDR1 SGHRS, CDR2 YFSETQ. The CDR3, as DNA: TGCGCCAGCAGCTTGGATGGGGCAAGGGGAAACACCATATATTTT. It specifies CASSLDGARGNTIYF.

V and J are TRBV29-1 and TRBJ1-2, with a possible D match to TRBD1 (5 bases). In germline, CDR1 is SQVTM, CDR2 ANQGSEA. This CDR3 is 11 amino acids long. V lost 7 bases and J lost 1, with 7 bases in between. This CDR3 reads CSAQGNYGYTF. As DNA, the CDR3 is TGCAGCGCCCAGGGTAACTATGGCTACACCTTC.

The chain has TRBV11-3 and TRBJ2-1; TRBD2 might be the D (6 bases). This CDR3 contains 16 residues. The germline gives CDR1 SGHNT, CDR2 YENEEA. V was cut by 4 bases and J by 4 bases, with 17 bases left in between. The CDR3 nucleotides read TGTGCCAGCAGCTCAGGAAAGAGCCGGGGGTACAATGAGCAGTTCTTC. It yields the protein CASSSGKSRGYNEQFF.

Written as DNA, the CDR3 is TGCGCCAGCAGTTTTGACAGGGAAGGGGTCACAGATACGCAGTATTTT. It codes for CASSFDREGVTDTQYF. This rearrangement joins TRBV5-1 to TRBJ2-3; 7 bases are shared with TRBD1. The CDR3 spans 16 residues. Germline values: CDR1 SGHRS, CDR2 YFSETQ. Trimming removed 5 bases from V and 2 bases from J; junction bases left unmatched: 11.

The gene calls are TRBV5-1 and TRBJ2-1, with 10 bases lining up with TRBD2. V lost 2 bases, J lost 3 bases, and 5 bases stayed unmatched. The germline CDR1 and CDR2 sequences are SGHRS and YFSETQ. The CDR3 contains 16 residues. The CDR3 protein is CASSFLAGDYYNEQFF. The CDR3, as DNA: TGCGCCAGCAGCTTCCTAGCGGGAGATTACTACAATGAGCAGTTCTTC.

This rearrangement joins TRBV11-2 to TRBJ1-2; 8 bases match TRBD1. Looked up from germline, CDR1 is SGHAT and CDR2 is FQNNGV. After removal of 7 bases from V and 4 bases from J, the junction contained 11 bases not matched to a gene. CDR3 length: 15 residues. This CDR3 is CASTLGAGGLYGYTF. The CDR3 DNA sequence: TGTGCCAGCACCCTGGGGGCAGGGGGCCTCTATGGCTACACCTTC. Looking up the rest from reference TRBV11-2 and TRBJ1-2 gives the full variable domain: EAGVAQSPRYKIIEKRQSVAFWCNPISGHATLYWYQQILGQGPKLLIQFQNNGVVDDSQLPKDRFSAERLKGVDSTLKIQPAKLEDSAVYLCASTLGAGGLYGYTFGSGTRLTVV.

V and J are TRBV10-3 and TRBJ2-2; 13 positions match TRBD2. The CDR3 length is 17 residues. The junction had 9 bases not matched to a gene; V was cut back by 2 bases and J by 9 bases. Germline V gives CDR1 ENHRY, CDR2 SYGVKD. The CDR3 sequence is CAISETRTSGSIRELFF. CDR3 nucleotides: TGTGCCATCAGTGAGACCCGGACTAGCGGGAGTATTAGGGAGCTGTTTTTT.

This chain connects TRBV7-3 to TRBJ2-1, with 8 positions matching TRBD2. CDR1 and CDR2 from the germline V gene are SGHTA and FQGTGA. J lost 2 bases, V lost 2 bases, and 2 bases had no gene match. The CDR3 is made up of 15 amino acids. The CDR3 here is CASSLAAGAYNEQFF. The CDR3, as DNA: TGTGCCAGCAGCTTAGCAGCGGGAGCCTACAATGAGCAGTTCTTC.

This CDR3 is CASSPAPRGFGNEQFF. The CDR3 DNA is TGTGCCAGCAGTCCCGCCCCTCGGGGGTTCGGCAATGAGCAGTTCTTC. The genes are TRBV27 and TRBJ2-1; D perhaps matches TRBD2 (6 bases). With 5 bases removed from V and 6 bases from J, the gap between germline ends came to 20 bases. Germline V gene lookup returns CDR1 MNHEY and CDR2 SMNVEV (reference sequence). The CDR3 spans 16 residues.

The J gene is TRBJ1-2, the V gene TRBV7-9; D unclear. Germline CDR1 is SEHNR and CDR2 is FQNEAQ (reference sequence). V was pared by 1 base and J by 5 bases, with 14 bases between. This CDR3 has 15 residues. The CDR3 bases are TGTGCCAGCAGCTTAGAGCGTCCGGATTTTTATGGCTACACCTTC. Encoded protein: CASSLERPDFYGYTF.

In its sample, this clone was seen once. At one of its ends the junction is not consistent with the germline gene, which may arise from a read error. The J gene is TRBJ2-3, the V gene TRBV7-9, with 9 bases identical to TRBD2. In germline, CDR1 is SEHNR, CDR2 FQNEAQ (reference sequence). The CDR3 loop spans 17 amino acids. The CDR3 is CSSSGRRASGFTDTQYF. DNA for the CDR3: TGTTCCAGCAGCGGGAGGCGGGCTAGCGGGTTCACAGATACGCAGTATTTT.

The V call is TRBV29-1, the J call TRBJ2-2; a weak D match, TRBD1 (6 bases). Germline CDR1 SQVTM, CDR2 ANQGSEA. V shed 3 bases and J shed 4 bases, with 9 bases lying between them. The CDR3 is 13 residues long. CDR3 bases: TGCAGCGTTGACGGACAGCGCACCGGGGAGCTGTTTTTT. As protein: CSVDGQRTGELFF.

As DNA, the CDR3 is TGCGCCAGCAGCTCCGGGACAGGGGTCACTGAAGCTTTCTTT. Translation gives CASSSGTGVTEAFF. The rearrangement joins TRBV5-1 to TRBJ1-1; 10 nucleotides agree with TRBD1. V was clipped by 3 bases and J by 4 bases; unmatched bases: 3. Germline V CDR1 and CDR2: SGHRS, YFSETQ. The CDR3 spans 14 residues.

V gene TRBV4-1 combines with J gene TRBJ2-1; 10 bases align to TRBD2. CDR3 length: 15 amino acids. In germline, CDR1 is MGHRA, CDR2 YSYEKL. V shed 4 bases, J shed 4 bases, and the junction held 4 bases outside the gene matches. CDR3 sequence (DNA): TGCGCCAGCAGCCCTCAGACTAGCGGGTACAATGAGCAGTTCTTC. This encodes CASSPQTSGYNEQFF.

V usage is TRBV6-1 and J usage is TRBJ2-3; no firm D call. From germline, CDR1 is MNHNS and CDR2 SASEGT. The germline V and J ends were trimmed by 2 bases and 2 bases, with 8 bases remaining between them. This CDR3 spans 14 amino acids. The CDR3: CASSEQANTDTQYF. The CDR3 nucleotides read TGTGCCAGCAGTGAACAGGCAAACACAGATACGCAGTATTTT.

The chain links TRBV2 to TRBJ2-7, with a tentative D call TRBD1 (6 bases). The CDR3 consists of 15 residues. Trimming took off 4 bases at V and 4 bases at J, with 17 bases between the two ends. In germline, CDR1 is SNHLY, CDR2 FYNNEI. The CDR3: CASSVEQGRDYEQYF. The CDR3 coding sequence is TGTGCCAGCAGTGTGGAACAGGGAAGAGATTACGAGCAGTACTTC.

The rearrangement links TRBV19 to TRBJ2-7; TRBD1 aligns across 9 bases. J was trimmed by 5 bases and V by 5 bases; bases with no gene match: 7. The CDR3 has 14 amino acids. The germline gives CDR1 LNHDA, CDR2 SQIVND (reference sequence). As DNA, the CDR3 is TGTGCCAGTAGTCTCCGGGACAGGGCGGACGAGCAGTACTTC. Its translation: CASSLRDRADEQYF. The full variable domain, its missing parts supplied by reference TRBV19 and TRBJ2-7, is DGGITQSPKYLFRKEGQNVTLSCEQNLNHDAMYWYRQDPGQGLRLIYYSQIVNDFQKGDIAEGYSVSREKKESFPLTVTSAQKNPTAFYLCASSLRDRADEQYFGPGTRLTVT.

The chain carries TRBV19 and TRBJ1-5, with D hard to call. V gave up 2 bases and J gave up 0 bases, with 14 bases separating them. Germline CDR1 reads LNHDA; CDR2 reads SQIVND (reference sequence). This CDR3 is 17 amino acids long. The CDR3 DNA sequence: TGTGCCAGTAGTATAAACCACAGAGACGATAGCAATCAGCCCCAGCATTTT. As protein: CASSINHRDDSNQPQHF.

This chain connects TRBV7-2 to TRBJ2-2; D remains ambiguous. Trimming shortened V by 1 base and J by 3 bases, and 6 bases separated the two germline ends. There are 14 residues in the CDR3. Germline CDR1 reads SGHTA; CDR2 reads FQGNSA. CDR3 in amino acids: CASSLDGYTGELFF. In DNA form, the CDR3 reads TGTGCCAGCAGCTTAGACGGGTACACCGGGGAGCTGTTTTTT.

V is TRBV5-5 and J is TRBJ2-7; no clear D. CDR1 SGHKS and CDR2 YYEKEE come from the germline V gene (reference sequence). V shed 0 bases and J shed 4 bases, with 11 bases lying between them. The CDR3 covers 14 residues. CDR3 in amino acids: CASSLANSPYEQYF. DNA for the CDR3: TGTGCCAGCAGCTTGGCTAATAGCCCTTACGAGCAGTACTTC.

This chain uses TRBV5-1 with TRBJ2-2; D is perhaps TRBD1 (6 bases). CDR3 length: 15 amino acids. The germline V gene encodes CDR1 SGHRS and CDR2 YFSETQ. V dropped 2 bases and J dropped 1 base, with 9 bases sitting between them. CDR3 region: CASSFSTGNTGELFF. CDR3 nucleotides: TGCGCCAGCAGCTTCTCGACAGGGAACACCGGGGAGCTGTTTTTT.

Comment on this clone: Other DNA sequences within the sample encode an identical CDR3. V usage is TRBV19 and J usage is TRBJ2-3; 9 bases align to TRBD2. J gave up 1 base and V 3 bases, and 2 bases lay outside the gene matches. The germline V gene has CDR1 LNHDA and CDR2 SQIVND (reference sequence). This CDR3 has 15 residues. The CDR3: CASSILAGGTDTQYF. The CDR3 nucleotides read TGTGCCAGTAGTATCTTAGCGGGGGGCACAGATACGCAGTATTTT.